The 29 T cell receptor beta chains in this list originate from one sample, sequenced in a study of T cells in localized non-small cell lung cancer. Clones were read by immunoSEQ multiplex PCR, and TCRdb kept only the in-frame ones, dropping some. The table includes 53,000 or so clones, 80% to 85% detected once. This material consisted of peripheral blood mononuclear cells, taken before any cancer treatment. The receptors were gathered from a man between 40 and 75 years old with stage III lung adenocarcinoma.

This sequence joins TRBV7-2 and TRBJ1-2; 7 nucleotides match TRBD1. This CDR3 is 11 amino acids long. From germline, CDR1 is SGHTA and CDR2 FQGNSA. V shed 3 bases, J shed 8 bases, and the junction held 0 bases outside the gene matches. The CDR3, as DNA: TGTGCCAGCAGCTTGGACAGGGGCTACACCTTC. It encodes CASSLDRGYTF.

This clone was recorded once. CDR3 nucleotide sequence: TGTGCCAGCAGTGAACGGTGGGACACTGAAGCTTTCTTT. Encoded protein: CASSERWDTEAFF. This rearrangement joins TRBV6-1 to TRBJ1-1; D is uncertain. The germline V and J ends were trimmed by 2 bases and 3 bases, with 7 bases remaining between them. CDR3 length: 13 residues. The germline V gene encodes CDR1 MNHNS and CDR2 SASEGT.

The J gene is TRBJ1-5, the V gene TRBV30; possible D gene TRBD1, 5 bases. V was clipped by 2 bases and J by 3 bases, with 20 bases between them. The germline V gene encodes CDR1 GTSNPN and CDR2 SVGIG (reference sequence). CDR3 length equals 17 residues. The chain's CDR3 is CAWSLRSGTANNQPQHF. The CDR3 DNA sequence: TGTGCCTGGAGTTTAAGGTCCGGGACTGCGAACAATCAGCCCCAGCATTTT.

V is TRBV5-1 and J is TRBJ2-3, with no clear D. The germline gives CDR1 SGHRS, CDR2 YFSETQ. This CDR3 is built from 14 residues. Trimming took off 3 bases at V and 2 bases at J, with 10 bases between the two ends. This chain's CDR3 is CASSSVLDTDTQYF. The DNA for the CDR3 is TGCGCCAGCAGCTCGGTCCTAGACACAGATACGCAGTATTTT.

This clone was seen a handful of times. This chain uses TRBV7-9 with TRBJ2-1; D is unresolved. V was pared by 2 bases and J by 10 bases, with 9 bases between. The CDR3 loop spans 12 amino acids. Germline CDR1 reads SEHNR; CDR2 reads FQNEAQ (reference sequence). The CDR3 nucleotides read TGTGCCAGCAGCTTACTACAGCGCGAGCAGTTCTTC. This codes for CASSLLQREQFF.

The CDR3 spells CASSLRAGYQETQYF. As DNA, the CDR3 is TGTGCCAGCAGCTTGAGGGCAGGGTACCAAGAGACCCAGTACTTC. The chain is built from TRBV5-6 and TRBJ2-5; tentative D call: TRBD1 (5 bases). V was shortened by 1 base and J by 0 bases, with 10 bases between the two germline ends. CDR1 and CDR2 from the germline V gene are SGHDT and YYEEEE. The CDR3 contains 15 residues.

V is TRBV2 and J is TRBJ2-7, with D possibly TRBD1 on 6 matching bases. Germline CDR1 is SNHLY and CDR2 is FYNNEI. Deletions cut 3 bases from V and 4 bases from J, with 10 bases between. The CDR3 is 13 amino acids. The CDR3 nucleotides are TGTGCCAGCAGTGATTCAGGGGCTTACGAGCAGTACTTC. Its translation: CASSDSGAYEQYF. Together with reference TRBV2 and TRBJ2-7, the CDR3 gives the full variable domain: EPEVTQTPSHQVTQMGQEVILRCVPISNHLYFYWYRQILGQKVEFLVSFYNNEISEKSEIFDDQFSVERPDGSNFTLKIRSTKLEDSAMYFCASSDSGAYEQYFGPGTRLTVT.

The chain uses TRBV11-2 and TRBJ2-6, with unresolved D. CDR3 size: 15 residues. The germline V gene has CDR1 SGHAT and CDR2 FQNNGV. V was shortened by 2 bases and J by 2 bases, with 7 bases between the two germline ends. The CDR3 region is CASSLRWTGANVLTF. Here the CDR3 DNA reads TGTGCCAGCAGCTTACGGTGGACTGGGGCCAACGTCCTGACTTTC. Supplemented by reference TRBV11-2 and TRBJ2-6, the full variable domain reads EAGVAQSPRYKIIEKRQSVAFWCNPISGHATLYWYQQILGQGPKLLIQFQNNGVVDDSQLPKDRFSAERLKGVDSTLKIQPAKLEDSAVYLCASSLRWTGANVLTFGAGSRLTVL.

The V gene is TRBV11-3, the J gene TRBJ2-3; the D is unclear. Germline loops: CDR1 SGHNT, CDR2 YENEEA. V was clipped by 5 bases and J by 7 bases, with 13 bases between them. This CDR3 has 13 residues. The CDR3 loop is CASSVGSRNTQYF. The CDR3 coding sequence is TGTGCCAGCAGCGTAGGGTCGAGGAATACGCAGTATTTT.

CDR3 sequence (DNA): TGTGCCAGCAGCCAAGTAAGCGGCTCCACCGGGGAGCTGTTTTTT. This sequence encodes CASSQVSGSTGELFF. The V call is TRBV14, the J call TRBJ2-2; maybe TRBD2 (5 bases). CDR1 and CDR2 (germline): SGHDN, FVKESK. The CDR3 has 15 amino acids. The germline V and J ends were trimmed by 1 base and 4 bases, with 10 bases remaining between them. Combining the CDR3 with reference TRBV14 and TRBJ2-2 gives the whole variable domain EAGVTQFPSHSVIEKGQTVTLRCDPISGHDNLYWYRRVMGKEIKFLLHFVKESKQDESGMPNNRFLAERTGGTYSTLKVQPAELEDSGVYFCASSQVSGSTGELFFGEGSRLTVL.

The chain carries TRBV10-1 and TRBJ2-3, with D unresolved. CDR1 and CDR2 (germline): WNHNN, SYGVQD (reference sequence). The CDR3 sequence is 14 residues long. The V end lost 2 bases, the J end lost 6 bases, and 12 bases lay between the germline ends. The DNA for the CDR3 is TGCGCCAGCAGTGAGAGCCAGGCGAGGGATACGCAGTATTTT. It specifies CASSESQARDTQYF.

The rearrangement links TRBV5-1 to TRBJ2-5, with TRBD1 matching over 7 bases. From germline, CDR1 is SGHRS and CDR2 YFSETQ. With V trimmed by 0 bases and J by 2 bases, 7 bases remained unmatched. The length of the CDR3 is 16 residues. CDR3 sequence (DNA): TGCGCCAGCAGCTTGGAGGGGGCCTCGTTACAAGAGACCCAGTACTTC. Translated: CASSLEGASLQETQYF.

The V call is TRBV30, the J call TRBJ1-1; D gene ambiguous. The CDR3 extends over 12 amino acids. V was clipped by 5 bases and J by 3 bases, with 10 bases between them. Germline V gives CDR1 GTSNPN, CDR2 SVGIG (reference sequence). The CDR3 loop reads CAWRLADTEAFF. CDR3 nucleotide sequence: TGTGCCTGGCGCTTGGCGGACACTGAAGCTTTCTTT. The full variable domain, rest sourced from reference TRBV30 and TRBJ1-1, is SQTIHQWPATLVQPVGSPLSLECTVEGTSNPNLYWYRQAAGRGLQLLFYSVGIGQISSEVPQNLSASRPQDRQFILSSKKLLLSDSGFYLCAWRLADTEAFFGQGTRLTVV.

This clone was seen just once. The chain employs TRBV30 and TRBJ2-7; D remains unclear. The CDR3 is made up of 13 amino acids. The V end lost 8 bases, the J end lost 1 base, and 15 bases lay between the germline ends. Germline CDR1 is GTSNPN and CDR2 is SVGIG (reference sequence). The CDR3 region is CALDPRSSYEQYF. The CDR3 DNA follows: TGTGCCCTGGACCCCCGGTCGTCCTACGAGCAGTACTTC.

This chain connects TRBV5-1 to TRBJ1-4, with a weak D call TRBD1 (6 bases). Germline-derived CDR1 and CDR2 are SGHRS and YFSETQ. This CDR3 region has 14 residues. V was cut by 1 base and J by 6 bases, with 10 bases left in between. DNA of the CDR3: TGCGCCAGCAGCTTGAAGGGGGAAGATGAAAAACTGTTTTTT. Its protein product is CASSLKGEDEKLFF.

This chain connects TRBV5-1 to TRBJ1-4; 12 bases fit TRBD1. The CDR3 runs to 15 residues. The junction had 0 bases not matched to a gene; V was cut back by 0 bases and J by 6 bases. CDR1 is SGHRS, CDR2 YFSETQ, per germline. CDR3 amino acids: CASSLGDRGHEKLFF. The CDR3, as DNA: TGCGCCAGCAGCTTGGGGGACAGGGGGCATGAAAAACTGTTTTTT. The full variable domain, in which reference TRBV5-1 and TRBJ1-4 provide the parts outside the CDR3, is KAGVTQTPRYLIKTRGQQVTLSCSPISGHRSVSWYQQTPGQGLQFLFEYFSETQRNKGNFPGRFSGRQFSNSRSEMNVSTLELGDSALYLCASSLGDRGHEKLFFGSGTQLSVL.

The rearrangement links TRBV14 to TRBJ1-2; 11 bases match TRBD1. With 0 bases clipped from V and 7 bases from J, the junction kept 7 bases outside the gene matches. This CDR3 is built from 16 residues. Germline CDR1 reads SGHDN; CDR2 reads FVKESK. CDR3 coding DNA: TGTGCCAGCAGCCAAGATGGGACAGGGGGTCCGCTTGGCTACACCTTC. Protein: CASSQDGTGGPLGYTF.

This rearrangement joins TRBV6-5 to TRBJ1-3; D not certain. Looked up from germline, CDR1 is MNHEY and CDR2 is SVGAGI. The CDR3 runs to 14 residues. V gave up 5 bases and J gave up 4 bases, with 12 bases separating them. The CDR3 protein is CASSRESAGNTIYF. CDR3 coding DNA: TGTGCCAGCAGTCGAGAATCGGCGGGAAACACCATATATTTT.

This clone appeared a few times. The V and J genes are TRBV5-1 and TRBJ2-2; 7 bases fit TRBD1. This CDR3 is built from 14 residues. V was clipped by 5 bases and J by 6 bases; unmatched bases: 7. The V gene's germline CDR1 is SGHRS and CDR2 YFSETQ. The CDR3 bases are TGCGCCAGCAGGACAGGGTCCGTCTCCGGGGAGCTGTTTTTT. Its protein product is CASRTGSVSGELFF.

This clone was observed a single time. This chain links TRBV21-1 with TRBJ2-5; the table calls TRBD1, which could not be checked here. TRBV21-1 is a documented pseudogene. The CDR3 length is 17 residues. The CDR3: CASSKGHRGRPGETQYF. In DNA form, the CDR3 reads TGTGCCAGCAGCAAAGGTCACAGGGGTCGGCCAGGAGAGACCCAGTACTTC.

This clone appeared a few times. This chain connects TRBV6-4 to TRBJ2-2; D is tentatively TRBD1 or TRBD2 (5 bases each). The germline V and J ends were trimmed by 4 bases and 4 bases, with 10 bases remaining between them. Germline assignment: CDR1 MRHNA and CDR2 SNTAGT. This CDR3 region has 14 residues. The DNA for the CDR3 is TGTGCCAGCAGTGTACAGGCGGGCACCGGGGAGCTGTTTTTT. Amino acids: CASSVQAGTGELFF.

This CDR3 is CASGLRQGAGEKLFF. CDR3 nucleotides: TGTGCTAGTGGACTTCGCCAGGGGGCGGGGGAAAAACTGTTTTTT. J is TRBJ1-4 and V is TRBV12-5; 8 bases line up with TRBD1. With 6 bases clipped from V and 8 bases from J, the junction kept 11 bases outside the gene matches. This CDR3 spans 15 amino acids. Germline loops: CDR1 LGHNT, CDR2 FRNRAP.

The chain uses TRBV11-3 and TRBJ2-1; 10 bases fit TRBD2. V shed 1 base, J shed 5 bases, and the junction held 5 bases outside the gene matches. CDR1 and CDR2 from the germline V gene are SGHNT and YENEEA. There are 16 residues in the CDR3. The CDR3 reads CASSLAAGGFDNEQFF. Written as DNA, the CDR3 is TGTGCCAGCAGCTTAGCAGCGGGAGGGTTCGACAATGAGCAGTTCTTC.

The chain combines TRBV10-1 with TRBJ1-2; 7 bases fit TRBD1. The ends lost 2 bases at V and 6 bases at J; junction bases unmatched: 9. Germline V CDR1 and CDR2: WNHNN, SYGVQD (reference sequence). This CDR3 is built from 15 residues. The CDR3 DNA reads TGCGCCAGCAGTGAGCGAGGGGGCGGGATAAATGGCTACACCTTC. Its translation is CASSERGGGINGYTF.

The chain couples TRBV5-1 to TRBJ1-4; D may be TRBD1 (5 bases). Trimming stripped 3 bases from V and 0 bases from J, with 15 bases between. The CDR3 length is 17 residues. Germline V CDR1 and CDR2: SGHRS, YFSETQ. The CDR3 DNA reads TGCGCCAGCAGCTCCTCACCCGGGACGGCAACTAATGAAAAACTGTTTTTT. Protein product: CASSSSPGTATNEKLFF.

This clone turned up a few times. The rearrangement links TRBV2 to TRBJ1-6; D is possibly TRBD1 (5 bases). The CDR3 totals 14 residues. Trimming pared 6 bases from V and 5 bases from J, leaving 11 bases between. From germline, CDR1 is SNHLY and CDR2 FYNNEI. The CDR3 is CASREGLDNSPLHF. CDR3 in DNA: TGTGCCAGCAGAGAGGGACTCGATAATTCACCCCTCCACTTT.

The CDR3 region has the DNA TGTGCCAGCTCCCTTGGGGGCGAAGAGACCCAGTACTTC. Its protein is CASSLGGEETQYF. The chain joins TRBV18 to TRBJ2-5, with a weak D call TRBD1 (6 bases). This CDR3 comprises 13 residues. V lost 6 bases, J lost 3 bases, and 11 bases lay in between. Germline values: CDR1 KGHSH, CDR2 LQKENI.

The gene calls are TRBV11-2 and TRBJ1-1; 9 nucleotides line up with TRBD1. Germline trimming cut 8 bases from V and 6 bases from J; bases unmatched to any gene: 10. In germline, CDR1 is SGHAT, CDR2 FQNNGV. The CDR3 is 14 residues long. Here the CDR3 reads CASRSQGAGAEAFF. CDR3 in DNA: TGTGCCAGCCGATCACAGGGGGCAGGGGCTGAAGCTTTCTTT.

The chain uses TRBV5-8 and TRBJ2-7; D may be TRBD1 (5 bases). Per germline, CDR1 SGHTS and CDR2 YDEGEE. Trimming took off 6 bases at V and 7 bases at J, with 23 bases between the two ends. This CDR3 is built from 15 residues. The CDR3 DNA reads as TGTGCCAGCAACCAACAGGCATACGGGTTTCGGGAGCAGTACTTC. Protein: CASNQQAYGFREQYF. The variable domain in full, with the rest retrieved from reference TRBV5-8 and TRBJ2-7, is EAGVTQSPTHLIKTRGQQATLRCSPISGHTSVYWYQQALGLGLQFLLWYDEGEERNRGNFPPRFSGRQFPNYSSELNVNALELEDSALYLCASNQQAYGFREQYFGPGTRLTVT.